The 26 T cell receptor beta chains listed next were all sequenced from one sample in a study of blood T cell repertoires in COVID-19 (TCRdb year 2020). Libraries were made using the immunoSEQ multiplex PCR assay. In its TCRdb copy, this immuneACCESS table keeps in-frame sequences only and misses some clones. Where compared with another copy, unresolved V genes explain less than half of these, and the others have no known cause. Present in this sample are approximately 150,000 clones, around four fifths of which were seen just once. The ten largest clones take up roughly 8% of the sample. The sequencing input was PBMCs or T cells enriched from blood (not recorded which). All receptors derive from a woman aged 45-65 years who had recovered from COVID-19.

The chain is built from TRBV7-2 and TRBJ2-3; no definite D call. Looked up from germline, CDR1 is SGHTA and CDR2 is FQGNSA. Trimming shortened V by 6 bases and J by 0 bases, and 10 bases separated the two germline ends. This CDR3 is built from 14 residues. CDR3 loop: CASSIQASTDTQYF. DNA of the CDR3: TGTGCCAGCAGTATCCAAGCTAGCACAGATACGCAGTATTTT.

The sample holds one count of this clone. The V call is TRBV6-2 or TRBV6-3, the J call TRBJ2-5; TRBD2 matches at 15 bases. The CDR3 covers 18 residues. With 0 bases clipped from V and 3 bases from J, the junction kept 5 bases outside the gene matches. In germline, CDR1 is MNHEY, CDR2 SVGEGT. Here the CDR3 reads CASSYSIRTSGREETQYF. The DNA for the CDR3 is TGTGCCAGCAGTTACTCGATCCGGACTAGCGGGAGGGAAGAGACCCAGTACTTC.

This chain links TRBV5-8 with TRBJ1-2, with D perhaps TRBD1 (6 bases). In germline, CDR1 is SGHTS, CDR2 YDEGEE. Trimming shortened V by 0 bases and J by 12 bases, and 9 bases separated the two germline ends. The CDR3 contains 11 residues. Here the CDR3 reads CASSLVGHNTF. The CDR3 region has the DNA TGTGCCAGCAGCTTGGTGGGACACAACACCTTC.

This chain joins TRBV9 and TRBJ2-1, with TRBD2 matching over 10 bases. Trimming at V came to 0 bases and at J to 7 bases, leaving 1 base not matched to a gene. The CDR3 spans 14 residues. Germline-derived CDR1 and CDR2 are SGDLS and YYNGEE. The CDR3 DNA follows: TGTGCCAGCAGCGTAGAGACTAGCGGGAATGAGCAGTTCTTC. Translation gives CASSVETSGNEQFF.

V gene TRBV24-1 combines with J gene TRBJ2-1; D may be TRBD2 (5 bases). CDR3 length: 15 residues. V gave up 1 base and J gave up 7 bases, with 13 bases separating them. Germline-derived CDR1 and CDR2 are KGHDR and SFDVKD. The CDR3 bases are TGTGCCACCAGTGATTTCACGGGGAAGCAAAATGAGCAGTTCTTC. It specifies CATSDFTGKQNEQFF.

The V call is TRBV5-1, the J call TRBJ1-3; D possibly corresponds to TRBD1 (6 bases). This CDR3 region has 16 residues. The V gene's germline CDR1 is SGHRS and CDR2 YFSETQ. Trimming left V 0 bases short and J 3 bases short, with 13 bases between. The CDR3 nucleotides read TGCGCCAGCAGCTTGGGAGGCAGGGGAAGTGGAAACACCATATATTTT. Translating gives CASSLGGRGSGNTIYF. The whole variable domain, filled in from reference TRBV5-1 and TRBJ1-3, reads KAGVTQTPRYLIKTRGQQVTLSCSPISGHRSVSWYQQTPGQGLQFLFEYFSETQRNKGNFPGRFSGRQFSNSRSEMNVSTLELGDSALYLCASSLGGRGSGNTIYFGEGSWLTVV.

With regard to this clone: One end of the junction varies from germline; a read error may be responsible. V is TRBV19 and J is TRBJ1-1; no clear D gene. The CDR3 consists of 9 residues. The germline V gene has CDR1 LNHDA and CDR2 SQIVND (reference sequence). The CDR3 nucleotides are TGTGCCAGTAACAGTGAAGCTTTCTTT. It codes for CASNSEAFF.

Remarks on this clone: Other DNA variants within this sample encode the same CDR3. The chain employs TRBV27 and TRBJ1-5; no reliable D call. CDR1 and CDR2 (germline): MNHEY, SMNVEV (reference sequence). The CDR3 is 13 residues long. Deletions cut 3 bases from V and 4 bases from J, with 7 bases between. CDR3 region: CASSFGGNQPQHF. The CDR3 nucleotides are TGTGCCAGCAGTTTCGGCGGGAATCAGCCCCAGCATTTT.

The chain employs TRBV5-8 and TRBJ2-7, with D maybe TRBD1 (6 bases). The V end was cut by 4 bases, the J end by 0 bases, with 14 bases between. The CDR3 is made up of 15 amino acids. Germline V gives CDR1 SGHTS, CDR2 YDEGEE. CDR3: CASSLTGTVSYEQYF. DNA for the CDR3: TGTGCCAGCAGCCTCACAGGGACGGTCTCCTACGAGCAGTACTTC.

The rearrangement joins TRBV3-1 (or the pseudogene TRBV3-2) to TRBJ1-6, with 11 nucleotides matching TRBD1. The V and J ends lost 2 bases and 13 bases, in that order; junction bases with no gene match: 7. This CDR3 has 15 residues. Germline V gene lookup returns CDR1 LGHDT and CDR2 YNNKEL (reference sequence). CDR3 in DNA: TGTGCCAGCAGCCAATCCGGGACAGGGGGGATCCCCCTCCACTTT. Residues: CASSQSGTGGIPLHF.

This clone was seen once. The chain joins TRBV7-2 to TRBJ2-1; possibly TRBD2 for D (5 bases). The V and J ends lost 0 bases and 7 bases respectively, with 10 bases between them. The CDR3 has 14 amino acids. Germline V gene sequence: CDR1 SGHTA, CDR2 FQGNSA. This chain's CDR3 is CASSLALLANEQFF. The CDR3 DNA sequence: TGTGCCAGCAGCTTAGCGCTCCTAGCTAATGAGCAGTTCTTC.

The chain combines TRBV5-1 with TRBJ2-2; D gene uncertain. CDR3 size: 15 residues. The V gene lost 4 bases and the J gene lost 1 base, with 11 bases spanning the gap. Germline loops: CDR1 SGHRS, CDR2 YFSETQ. CDR3 coding DNA: TGCGCCAGCAGCGCTAATCAGGTGAACACCGGGGAGCTGTTTTTT. It codes for CASSANQVNTGELFF. The full variable domain, with the rest looked up from reference TRBV5-1 and TRBJ2-2, is KAGVTQTPRYLIKTRGQQVTLSCSPISGHRSVSWYQQTPGQGLQFLFEYFSETQRNKGNFPGRFSGRQFSNSRSEMNVSTLELGDSALYLCASSANQVNTGELFFGEGSRLTVL.

The V and J genes are TRBV18 and TRBJ2-1; 16 bases fit TRBD2. This CDR3 region has 16 residues. Germline trimming cut 8 bases from V and 9 bases from J; bases unmatched to any gene: 10. Germline CDR1 is KGHSH and CDR2 is LQKENI. CDR3 coding DNA: TGTGCCAGCCAACCTGGGACTAGCGGGGGGGCAGGTGAGCAGTTCTTC. Its protein is CASQPGTSGGAGEQFF. Together with reference TRBV18 and TRBJ2-1, the CDR3 gives the full variable domain: NAGVMQNPRHLVRRRGQEARLRCSPMKGHSHVYWYRQLPEEGLKFMVYLQKENIIDESGMPKERFSAEFPKEGPSILRIQQVVRGDSAAYFCASQPGTSGGAGEQFFGPGTRLTVL.

The chain combines TRBV7-2 with TRBJ2-1; 11 nucleotides agree with TRBD2. The CDR3 extends over 19 amino acids. V dropped 5 bases and J dropped 4; count of bases not matched to a gene: 16. The V gene's germline CDR1 is SGHTA and CDR2 FQGNSA. The CDR3 sequence is CASSHSDEWLAGGYNEQFF. The CDR3 bases are TGTGCCAGCAGCCACTCGGACGAGTGGCTAGCGGGGGGTTACAATGAGCAGTTCTTC.

The V call is TRBV5-6, the J call TRBJ2-5; D may be TRBD2 (5 bases). CDR3 length: 14 amino acids. CDR1 and CDR2 (germline): SGHDT, YYEEEE. V was trimmed by 8 bases and J by 1 base, leaving 15 bases between them. CDR3 DNA sequence: TGTGCCAGTCAAATTCCGGGAAGCCAAGAGACCCAGTACTTC. It codes for CASQIPGSQETQYF.

The chain recombines TRBV7-2 with TRBJ2-7; weak D call: TRBD1 (6 bases). V lost 4 bases and J 4 bases, leaving 11 bases between the germline ends. The CDR3 has 13 amino acids. The germline CDR1 and CDR2 sequences are SGHTA and FQGNSA. The DNA for the CDR3 is TGTGCCAGCAGCTCACAGGGTGCGTACGAGCAGTACTTC. Encoded protein: CASSSQGAYEQYF. The full variable domain, in which reference TRBV7-2 and TRBJ2-7 provide the parts outside the CDR3, is GAGVSQSPSNKVTEKGKDVELRCDPISGHTALYWYRQSLGQGLEFLIYFQGNSAPDKSGLPSDRFSAERTGGSVSTLTIQRTQQEDSAVYLCASSSQGAYEQYFGPGTRLTVT.

The J gene is TRBJ1-2, the V gene TRBV27; possibly TRBD1 for D (5 bases). The germline CDR1 and CDR2 sequences are MNHEY and SMNVEV (reference sequence). CDR3 length: 18 amino acids. V lost 0 bases and J 6 bases, leaving 23 bases between the germline ends. Here the CDR3 reads CASSLSGQGKGLRNGYTF. CDR3 nucleotide sequence: TGTGCCAGCAGTTTATCGGGCCAGGGAAAGGGACTAAGGAATGGCTACACCTTC.

The chain links TRBV28 to TRBJ1-1; D is perhaps TRBD1 (6 bases). Germline V CDR1 and CDR2: MDHEN, SYDVKM. The CDR3 length is 16 residues. The V end lost 6 bases, the J end lost 0 bases, and 17 bases lay between the germline ends. CDR3 amino acids: CASSPTGLLMNTEAFF. The DNA for the CDR3 is TGTGCCAGCAGCCCGACAGGACTGCTCATGAACACTGAAGCTTTCTTT.

The chain joins TRBV4-3 to TRBJ1-4, with a weak D call TRBD1 (6 bases). V was clipped by 4 bases and J by 0 bases, with 12 bases between them. The CDR3 length is 16 residues. Germline CDR1 LGHNA, CDR2 YSLEER. CDR3 region: CASSRKAGATNEKLFF. In DNA, the CDR3 is TGCGCCAGCAGCCGCAAAGCAGGGGCAACTAATGAAAAACTGTTTTTT.

This chain links TRBV19 with TRBJ1-6; 8 bases are a match to TRBD1. Germline V CDR1 and CDR2: LNHDA, SQIVND (reference sequence). The CDR3 is made up of 14 amino acids. Trimming at V came to 5 bases and at J to 6 bases, leaving 3 bases not matched to a gene. The CDR3 reads CASSWGQVNSPLHF. The CDR3 nucleotides read TGTGCCAGTAGTTGGGGACAGGTTAATTCACCCCTCCACTTT. Variable domain in full (rest from reference TRBV19 and TRBJ1-6): DGGITQSPKYLFRKEGQNVTLSCEQNLNHDAMYWYRQDPGQGLRLIYYSQIVNDFQKGDIAEGYSVSREKKESFPLTVTSAQKNPTAFYLCASSWGQVNSPLHFGNGTRLTVT.

The chain employs TRBV4-1 and TRBJ1-4; 7 bases fit TRBD1. Germline V lookup: CDR1 MGHRA, CDR2 YSYEKL. Trimming at V came to 2 bases and at J to 3 bases, leaving 9 bases not matched to a gene. This CDR3 is 17 amino acids long. This CDR3 reads CASSQPTGARANEKLFF. CDR3 DNA: TGCGCCAGCAGCCAACCTACAGGGGCACGGGCTAATGAAAAACTGTTTTTT.

The gene calls are TRBV27 and TRBJ1-4; tentatively, D is TRBD1 (6 bases). Trimming stripped 3 bases from V and 8 bases from J, with 10 bases between. The CDR3 is 13 residues long. CDR1 MNHEY and CDR2 SMNVEV come from the germline V gene (reference sequence). CDR3 sequence (DNA): TGTGCCAGCAGTTTCAGGGGACGCGAAAAACTGTTTTTT. It codes for CASSFRGREKLFF.

V gene TRBV18 combines with J gene TRBJ1-6; the match to TRBD1 covers 7 bases. The V and J ends lost 6 bases and 7 bases, in that order; junction bases with no gene match: 9. The CDR3 covers 15 residues. Germline V gene sequence: CDR1 KGHSH, CDR2 LQKENI. CDR3 amino acids: CASSHESGGNSPLHF. The CDR3 nucleotides are TGTGCCAGCTCCCACGAGTCAGGGGGGAATTCACCCCTCCACTTT.

The rearrangement joins TRBV19 to TRBJ1-2; no definite D call. This CDR3 has 14 amino acids. Per germline, CDR1 LNHDA and CDR2 SQIVND (reference sequence). Trimming removed 3 bases from V and 7 bases from J, with 15 bases in between. Here the CDR3 reads CASSIFGGPSGYTF. In DNA form, the CDR3 reads TGTGCCAGTAGTATCTTCGGAGGCCCCTCTGGCTACACCTTC.

This clone was observed once. V usage is TRBV11-2 and J usage is TRBJ2-2, with D possibly matching TRBD1 (5 bases). The germline V and J ends were trimmed by 4 bases and 9 bases, with 24 bases remaining between them. The CDR3 loop spans 17 amino acids. CDR1 and CDR2 (germline): SGHAT, FQNNGV. The CDR3 loop reads CASSYYPPKRTTRELFF. CDR3 nucleotides: TGTGCCAGCAGCTATTACCCGCCGAAAAGGACAACCCGGGAGCTGTTTTTT.

V is TRBV4-1 and J is TRBJ2-7, with a tentative D call TRBD2 (5 bases). V was shortened by 5 bases and J by 2 bases, with 10 bases between the two germline ends. The V gene's germline CDR1 is MGHRA and CDR2 YSYEKL. The CDR3 extends over 13 amino acids. The DNA of the CDR3 is TGCGCCAGCAGCAGGGAGCAGGCCTACGAGCAGTACTTC. Translated: CASSREQAYEQYF.